The 22 T cell receptor beta chains below all came from one sample that was sequenced in a study of breast tumors, draining lymph nodes, adjacent tissues. Samples came from axillary lymph nodes draining the breast cancer. TCRdb fed the multiplex PCR reads into MiXCR, producing one record per CDR3 protein. The data contain 130,000 or so distinct CDR3 sequences, approximately 22% of them singletons. The specimen sequenced was axillary lymph node tissue. Receptor source: a female donor with breast cancer. Some clones in this sample may be carry-over from other donors' samples.

This clonotype was counted at least ten times. The genes are TRBV20-1 and TRBJ2-1, with 8 bases lining up with TRBD2. In germline, CDR1 is DFQATT, CDR2 SNEGSKA (reference sequence). J gave up 0 bases and V 0 bases, and 7 bases lay outside the gene matches. There are 17 residues in the CDR3. CDR3 sequence (DNA): TGCAGTGCTAGAGACCCTAGCGGGCGATACTCCTACAATGAGCAGTTCTTC. It codes for CSARDPSGRYSYNEQFF.

This clonotype occurred once. V is TRBV20-1 and J is TRBJ2-5; no clear D gene. V was pared by 3 bases and J by 10 bases, with 21 bases between. Germline V gives CDR1 DFQATT, CDR2 SNEGSKA (reference sequence). CDR3 length: 14 residues. CDR3 loop: CSASALAVSQDQYF. In nucleotides, the CDR3 is TGCAGTGCTAGTGCCCTCGCGGTCTCTCAGGACCAGTACTTC.

With respect to this clonotype: A much more abundant neighbour one base away suggests this may be a read error. The CDR3 spells CASGPTGVGYGYTF. CDR3 bases: TGTGCCAGCGGTCCGACAGGGGTTGGCTATGGCTACACCTTC. This chain uses TRBV6-5 with TRBJ1-2; 8 bases line up with TRBD1. Germline CDR1 MNHEY, CDR2 SVGAGI. The CDR3 is made up of 14 amino acids. V gave up 8 bases and J gave up 4 bases; unmatched junction bases: 9.

Ten or more counts support this clonotype. The chain is built from TRBV5-6 and TRBJ2-7; 8 bases agree with TRBD1. The germline CDR1 and CDR2 sequences are SGHDT and YYEEEE. With V trimmed by 4 bases and J by 4 bases, 7 bases remained unmatched. This CDR3 is built from 14 residues. The CDR3 bases are TGTGCCAGCAGCCCCGGACAGGGCGGGTACGAGCAGTACTTC. It codes for CASSPGQGGYEQYF.

DNA for the CDR3: TGTGCCAGTAGTATGTCAGGGAGAGGTGGCTACACCTTC. It specifies CASSMSGRGGYTF. The chain has TRBV19 and TRBJ1-2, with a tentative D call TRBD1 (5 bases). CDR1 is LNHDA and CDR2 is SQIVND in the germline V gene (reference sequence). The CDR3 covers 13 residues. Trimming left V 3 bases short and J 7 bases short, with 12 bases between.

This clonotype was detected ten times or more. The V and J genes are TRBV10-1 and TRBJ2-1, with D perhaps TRBD1 or TRBD2 (5 bases each). The CDR3 contains 17 residues. CDR1 and CDR2 (germline): WNHNN, SYGVQD (reference sequence). Trimming shortened V by 6 bases and J by 7 bases, and 25 bases separated the two germline ends. As DNA, the CDR3 is TGCGCCAGCAGCGTGACACCGGGACCCTACCCTGGGAATGAGCAGTTCTTC. It translates to CASSVTPGPYPGNEQFF.

This clonotype has at least ten counts. The rearrangement joins TRBV6-2 or TRBV6-3 to TRBJ2-1; 13 nucleotides agree with TRBD2. Germline V CDR1 and CDR2: MNHEY, SVGEGT. J was trimmed by 8 bases and V by 0 bases; bases with no gene match: 4. This CDR3 spans 16 amino acids. The CDR3 bases are TGTGCCAGCAGTTACTCGACTAGCGGGAGGCAGGATGAGCAGTTCTTC. It codes for CASSYSTSGRQDEQFF.

J is TRBJ2-3 and V is TRBV18; 11 nucleotides align to TRBD1. J lost 3 bases, V lost 6 bases, and 5 bases had no gene match. The CDR3 runs to 15 residues. Germline-derived CDR1 and CDR2 are KGHSH and LQKENI. This CDR3 reads CASSLDRGQTDTQYF. The CDR3 bases are TGTGCCAGCTCCCTGGACAGGGGGCAAACAGATACGCAGTATTTT.

The rearrangement joins TRBV7-3 to TRBJ1-3; the D is unclear. The CDR3 runs 15 residues. The germline gives CDR1 SGHTA, CDR2 FQGTGA. Trimming removed 2 bases at V and 0 bases at J, with 8 bases between. The CDR3, as DNA: TGTGCCAGCAGCTTATCGGGAGACTCTGGAAACACCATATATTTT. It translates to CASSLSGDSGNTIYF.

About this clonotype itself: Just one base apart from a much larger clone, this may be a read error. In DNA, the CDR3 is TGTGCCTCTTCCGGGACAGCCAGCACCGGGGAGCTGTTTTTT. Its translation is CASSGTASTGELFF. V is TRBV9 and J is TRBJ2-2; TRBD1 aligns across 7 bases. The germline gives CDR1 SGDLS, CDR2 YYNGEE. This CDR3 contains 14 residues. V dropped 10 bases and J dropped 4; count of bases not matched to a gene: 10.

This clonotype came up many times. The gene calls are TRBV5-1 and TRBJ1-6, with 7 bases matching TRBD1. V lost 0 bases and J lost 9; bases outside the gene matches: 9. This CDR3 has 16 residues. Germline lookup yields CDR1 SGHRS and CDR2 YFSETQ. The DNA of the CDR3 is TGCGCCAGCAGCTTGGCCCCAACAGGGGACATTTCACCCCTCCACTTT. Translation: CASSLAPTGDISPLHF.

This clonotype was detected ten times or more. The chain employs TRBV15 and TRBJ2-1; 9 nucleotides align to TRBD2. The V gene's germline CDR1 is LNHNV and CDR2 YYDKDF (reference sequence). The CDR3 contains 16 residues. V shed 3 bases, J shed 2 bases, and the junction held 5 bases outside the gene matches. The CDR3 DNA follows: TGTGCCACCAGCAGGCGGGCTAGCGGGGCCTACAATGAGCAGTTCTTC. Encoded protein: CATSRRASGAYNEQFF.

The sample holds a few counts of this clonotype. A much more abundant neighbour one base away suggests this may be a read error. DNA of the CDR3: TGTGCCAGCAGCCAAGCCGGGACCCTAGGCTACGAGCAGCACTTC. The encoded protein is CASSQAGTLGYEQHF. The chain joins TRBV14 to TRBJ2-7, with D perhaps assigned TRBD1 or TRBD2 (5 bases each). The CDR3 contains 15 residues. Germline V gives CDR1 SGHDN, CDR2 FVKESK.

Many counts were recorded for this clonotype. The chain couples TRBV11-2 to TRBJ2-1; D remains ambiguous. CDR1 and CDR2 (germline): SGHAT, FQNNGV. The CDR3 has 16 amino acids. The V end was cut by 5 bases, the J end by 2 bases, with 16 bases between. The CDR3: CASSPRTPGAYNEQFF. CDR3 nucleotide sequence: TGTGCCAGCAGCCCCCGTACGCCGGGTGCCTACAATGAGCAGTTCTTC. Together with reference TRBV11-2 and TRBJ2-1, the CDR3 gives the full variable domain: EAGVAQSPRYKIIEKRQSVAFWCNPISGHATLYWYQQILGQGPKLLIQFQNNGVVDDSQLPKDRFSAERLKGVDSTLKIQPAKLEDSAVYLCASSPRTPGAYNEQFFGPGTRLTVL.

This clonotype has just a few counts. V is TRBV20-1 and J is TRBJ1-1; 8 nucleotides agree with TRBD1. Trimming took 0 bases from V and 0 from J; bases not matched to a gene: 9. This CDR3 is 17 amino acids long. Germline V gene sequence: CDR1 DFQATT, CDR2 SNEGSKA (reference sequence). The CDR3 coding sequence is TGCAGTGCTAGAGATGCGGCAACAGGGGGACTGAACACTGAAGCTTTCTTT. Its protein product is CSARDAATGGLNTEAFF.

On this clonotype: A much larger clone differs from this one at a single base, so this may be a read error. No conserved phenylalanine or tryptophan ends this CDR3, so it is likely a read error. V and J are TRBV5-1 and TRBJ2-3; 11 nucleotides match TRBD2. CDR3 length: 17 residues. Germline V CDR1 and CDR2: SGHRS, YFSETQ. After removal of 0 bases from V and 5 bases from J, the junction contained 8 bases not matched to a gene. CDR3 sequence (DNA): TGCGCCAGCAGCTTGGGACTAGCGGGAAGGGGCATAGATACGCAGTATCTT. It yields the protein CASSLGLAGRGIDTQYL.

This clonotype was seen repeatedly, ten times or more. The chain has TRBV3-1 and TRBJ2-7, with 8 bases aligning to TRBD1. Losses at the gene ends were 0 bases for V and 5 bases for J; bases not matched to a gene: 6. CDR1 is LGHDT and CDR2 is YNNKEL in the germline V gene (reference sequence). This CDR3 has 15 amino acids. In DNA, the CDR3 is TGTGCCAGCAGCCAAGACAGGGGGCTTAAGAACGAGCAGTACTTC. It yields the protein CASSQDRGLKNEQYF.

This clonotype occurred many times. The CDR3, as DNA: TGTGCCAGCAGTCATAGCGGGAGGGATCGCACAGATACGCAGTATTTT. Translation: CASSHSGRDRTDTQYF. V and J are TRBV9 and TRBJ2-3, with 11 bases that match TRBD2. The trim removed 5 bases at V and 1 base at J, leaving 6 bases unmatched. Germline CDR1 reads SGDLS; CDR2 reads YYNGEE. The CDR3 runs to 16 residues.

Concerning this clonotype: This could be a read error, since a much larger clone is one nucleotide away. The V call is TRBV10-1, the J call TRBJ2-5; 7 bases fit TRBD1. Germline loops: CDR1 WNHNN, CDR2 SYGVQD (reference sequence). The CDR3 loop spans 15 amino acids. For the CDR3, the DNA is TGCGCCGGCAGTGAGTCGGCAGGGGGTGTTGAGACCCAGTACTTC. Its translation is CAGSESAGGVETQYF.

At least ten counts were recorded for this clonotype. The V and J genes are TRBV9 and TRBJ1-2; tentatively, D is TRBD1 (5 bases). The CDR3 has 16 residues. Germline V CDR1 and CDR2: SGDLS, YYNGEE. The V end was cut by 3 bases, the J end by 7 bases, with 22 bases between. CDR3 in DNA: TGTGCCAGCAGCGCCGGTTGGGGGGGATCGGCGCGTGGCTACACCTTC. Protein product: CASSAGWGGSARGYTF.

Remarks on this clonotype: A single base separates this from a much larger clone, so it may be a read error. This sequence joins TRBV29-1 and TRBJ2-5, with 9 positions matching TRBD2. The germline V gene has CDR1 SQVTM and CDR2 ANQGSEA. CDR3 size: 12 residues. CDR3 coding DNA: TGCAGCCAGCGGGGGGCGGGTGAGATCCAGTACTTC. Translated: CSQRGAGEIQYF.

This clonotype appeared many times. The gene calls are TRBV20-1 and TRBJ2-1, with D tentatively TRBD1 or TRBD2 (6 bases each). CDR1 is DFQATT, CDR2 SNEGSKA, per germline (reference sequence). With 3 bases removed from V and 1 base from J, the gap between germline ends came to 19 bases. CDR3 length: 17 residues. The CDR3: CSARLVKVGGSYNEQFF. CDR3 coding DNA: TGCAGTGCTAGGTTGGTGAAGGTAGGGGGGTCCTACAATGAGCAGTTCTTC.